This T cell receptor (beta chain) was identified during a study of response to subunit inactivated influenza vaccine. MiXCR was run by TCRdb on the RT-PCR reads, yielding one entry per CDR3 protein. This sample has approximately 500,000 distinct CDR3 sequences, with under 30% found just once. The data also belong to a second study, concerning T cells expressing NK-cell markers. This second study notes: The authors generated TCR beta cDNA through 5'RACE template switching with UMIs. Underlying the TCR beta repertoires were sorted CD3+CD56+NKG2C+, CD3+CD56+NKG2C- and CD3+CD56-NKG2C+ T cells. The CD3+CD56-NKG2C+ fraction was also led by these clonotypes in a handful of donors.

The source is a man in his fifties or sixties who received an inactivated influenza vaccine. This sample comprised CD4+ T cells sorted from PBMCs, obtained 12 days after vaccination.

The CDR3 loop is CASSLTGTSLGNEQFF. The CDR3, as DNA: TGTGCCAGCAGCTTAACCGGGACTAGCCTAGGCAATGAGCAGTTCTTC. V usage is TRBV9 and J usage is TRBJ2-1; 9 positions match TRBD2. V lost 4 bases and J lost 6; bases outside the gene matches: 11. The CDR3 runs to 16 residues. CDR1 SGDLS and CDR2 YYNGEE come from the germline V gene.